This T cell receptor (beta chain) was captured in a study of shared T cell receptors in the human thymus. This CDR3 is built from 14 residues. CDR1 SGDLS and CDR2 YYNGEE come from the germline V gene. V lost 0 bases to trimming and J lost 5 bases; unmatched junction nucleotides: 3. The protocol was immunoSEQ multiplex PCR, while the TCRdb copy is restricted to in-frame clones and leaves out a portion. This table has 550,000 to 800,000 clones, 70% to 90% appearing once. Points on this clone: Other nucleotide sequences from this sample produce the same CDR3.

These data also formed part of another study, on human thymus T cells. From that study: The thymus tissue came from resections taken during corrective heart surgery.

This sequence originates from a girl under three years old with a congenital heart defect. Sequencing was performed on thymocytes. The rearrangement links TRBV9 to TRBJ2-5; 8 nucleotides line up with TRBD1. The CDR3 region is CASSVVDRGETQYF. The DNA for the CDR3 is TGTGCCAGCAGCGTAGTTGACAGGGGTGAGACCCAGTACTTC.